Listed below are T cell receptor beta chains from one sample, sequenced in a study of T cells in Graves' hyperthyroidism and ophthalmopathy. Each CDR3 protein gets one entry after TCRdb re-called the multiplex PCR reads with MiXCR. In the table there are about 380,000 distinct CDR3 sequences, around 15% of which are singletons. The sample was blood. The receptors shown here come from a woman aged 30 to 39 with Graves' ophthalmopathy. The CDR3 runs from the conserved cysteine through the conserved F or W. Each record gives: J gene, D gene, clone size, V gene, CDR3 DNA, CDR3 protein. The D gene is left open where the match is weak. Clone size appears in some rows only: once, few, many, or a class for an expanded clone.

>TRBJ1-1|NA|NA|TRBV15
TGTGCCACCAGCAGCTTGGGACCCAACGGGGAAGCTTTCTTT
CATSSLGPNGEAFF
>TRBJ2-1|NA|NA|TRBV30
TGTGCCTGGAGTGTAAGTCGCAATGAGCAGTTCTTC
CAWSVSRNEQFF
>TRBJ2-3|TRBD2|NA|TRBV6-1
TGTGCCAGCCGTGCGGGGGGTCTAGATACGCAGTATTTT
CASRAGGLDTQYF
>TRBJ2-5|TRBD1|NA|TRBV5-6
TGTGCCAGCAGCTTGGTTAACAGGGGGCAAGAGACCCAGTACTTC
CASSLVNRGQETQYF
>TRBJ1-1|NA|few|TRBV6-1
TGTGCCAGCACTTTACGGGGGGGGAACACTGAAGCTTTCTTT
CASTLRGGNTEAFF
>TRBJ2-1|NA|many|TRBV6-1
TGTGCCAGCAGTGGAACCGCAGGGAATGAGCAGTTCTTC
CASSGTAGNEQFF
>TRBJ2-2|NA|many|TRBV11-2
TGTGCCAGCAGCTTAACTACAGGGTTGGTCGGGGAGCTGTTTTTT
CASSLTTGLVGELFF
>TRBJ2-1|NA|many|TRBV5-1
TGCGCCAGCAGCTTCGAACCGGGCCTGGGGCGCTACAATGAGCAGTTCTTC
CASSFEPGLGRYNEQFF
>TRBJ1-6|NA|many|TRBV28
TGTGCCAGCACCAACGGGCGTTTGCTCCACTTT
CASTNGRLLHF
>TRBJ2-2|TRBD2|many|TRBV12-3/TRBV12-4
TGTGCCAGCAGCTACGCTAGCGGGGTCAACACCGGGGAGCTGTTTTTT
CASSYASGVNTGELFF
>TRBJ2-7|TRBD1|NA|TRBV29-1
TGCAGCGTCGAGACAGGGTCCTACGAGCAGTACTTC
CSVETGSYEQYF
>TRBJ2-2|NA|many|TRBV5-1
TGTGCCAGCAGCTTAGGGAACACCGGGGAGCTGTTTTTT
CASSLGNTGELFF
>TRBJ2-1|NA|many|TRBV6-1
TGTGCCAGCAGTGAGTACGGCCAAACGACCTACAATGAGCAGTTCTTC
CASSEYGQTTYNEQFF
>TRBJ2-5|NA|many|TRBV20-1
TGCAGTGCTAGAGAACGGGGGAAAGAGACCCAGTACTTC
CSARERGKETQYF
>TRBJ2-4|NA|many|TRBV5-6
TGTGCCAGCAGCTTTCAAGGTGACCTGGGACCCAAAAACATTCAGTACTTC
CASSFQGDLGPKNIQYF
>TRBJ2-1|NA|many|TRBV18
TGTGCCAGCTCACCCGGGAGCTCCTACAATGAGCAGTTCTTC
CASSPGSSYNEQFF
>TRBJ2-7|NA|many|TRBV20-1
TGCAGTGCCGCCTCACCGGACGGCTCCTACGAGCAGTACTTC
CSAASPDGSYEQYF
>TRBJ2-3|NA|NA|TRBV29-1
TGCAGCGTTGAAGGGGGGCTGGGAGATACGCAGTATTTT
CSVEGGLGDTQYF
>TRBJ2-1|TRBD2|many|TRBV12-3/TRBV12-4
TGTGCCACCGGGACTAGCGGGACCGCCTACAATGAGCAGTTCTTC
CATGTSGTAYNEQFF
>TRBJ1-1|NA|many|TRBV13
TGTGCCAGCAGCTTAGGTAGAAAAAACACTGAAGCTTTCTTT
CASSLGRKNTEAFF
>TRBJ2-2|TRBD1|NA|TRBV19
TGTGCCAGTAGTCAACAGGGGACCACCGGGGAGCTGTTTTTT
CASSQQGTTGELFF
>TRBJ2-5|NA|few|TRBV14
TGTGCCAGCAGCACGGAGCAAGAGACCCAGTACTTC
CASSTEQETQYF
>TRBJ1-1|NA|many|TRBV12-3/TRBV12-4
TGTGCCAGCAGTTTAGCGGTAGGGAGGACTGAAGCTTTCTTT
CASSLAVGRTEAFF
>TRBJ2-3|NA|many|TRBV7-6
TGTGCCAGCAGCCAATCCGGGACAATACCCCCAGATACGCAGTATTTT
CASSQSGTIPPDTQYF